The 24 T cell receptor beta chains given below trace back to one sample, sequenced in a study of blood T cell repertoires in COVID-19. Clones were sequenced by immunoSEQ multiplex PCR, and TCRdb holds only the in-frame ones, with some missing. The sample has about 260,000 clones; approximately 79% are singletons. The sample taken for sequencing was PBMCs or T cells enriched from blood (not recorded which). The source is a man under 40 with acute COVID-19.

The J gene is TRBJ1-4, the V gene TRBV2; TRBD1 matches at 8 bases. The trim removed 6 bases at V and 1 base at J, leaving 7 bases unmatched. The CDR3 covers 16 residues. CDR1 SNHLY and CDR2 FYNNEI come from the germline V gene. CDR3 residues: CASSVTGGETNEKLFF. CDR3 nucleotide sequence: TGTGCCAGCAGCGTTACAGGGGGAGAAACTAATGAAAAACTGTTTTTT.

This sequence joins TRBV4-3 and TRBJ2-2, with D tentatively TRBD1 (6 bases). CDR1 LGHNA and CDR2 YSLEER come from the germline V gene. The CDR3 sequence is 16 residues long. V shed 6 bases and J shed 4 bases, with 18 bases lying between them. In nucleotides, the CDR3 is TGCGCCAGCAGTCTACTTACAGGGCTCGGCACCGGGGAGCTGTTTTTT. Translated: CASSLLTGLGTGELFF.

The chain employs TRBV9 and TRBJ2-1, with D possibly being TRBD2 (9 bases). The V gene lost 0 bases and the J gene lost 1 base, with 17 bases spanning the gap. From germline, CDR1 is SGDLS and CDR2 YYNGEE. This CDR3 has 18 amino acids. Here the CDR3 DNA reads TGTGCCAGCAGCGTAGCTACAGGGGGACTAGCTTCCTACAATGAGCAGTTCTTC. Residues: CASSVATGGLASYNEQFF.

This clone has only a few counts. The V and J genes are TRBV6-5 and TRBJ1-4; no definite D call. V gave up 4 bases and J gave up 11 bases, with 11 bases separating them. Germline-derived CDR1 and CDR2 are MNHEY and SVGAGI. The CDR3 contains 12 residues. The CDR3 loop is CASSSAGVKLFF. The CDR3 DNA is TGTGCCAGCAGTTCGGCCGGGGTGAAACTGTTTTTT.

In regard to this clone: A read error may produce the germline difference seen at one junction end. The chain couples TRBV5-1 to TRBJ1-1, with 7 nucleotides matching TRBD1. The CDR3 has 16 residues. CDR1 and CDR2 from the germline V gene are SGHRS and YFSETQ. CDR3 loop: CASSPPGFDRDTEAFF. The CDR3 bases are TGTGCCAGCAGCCCACCGGGATTCGACAGGGACACTGAAGCTTTCTTT.

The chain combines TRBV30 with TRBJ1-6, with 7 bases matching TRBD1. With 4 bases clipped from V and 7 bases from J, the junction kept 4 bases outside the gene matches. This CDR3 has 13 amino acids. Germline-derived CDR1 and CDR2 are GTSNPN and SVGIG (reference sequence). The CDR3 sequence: CAWMGQLNSPLHF. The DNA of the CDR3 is TGTGCCTGGATGGGACAGCTAAATTCACCCCTCCACTTT.

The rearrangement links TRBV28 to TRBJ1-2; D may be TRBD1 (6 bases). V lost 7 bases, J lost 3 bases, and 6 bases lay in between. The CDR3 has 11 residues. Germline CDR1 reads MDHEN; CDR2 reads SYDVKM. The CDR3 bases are TGTGCCAGCAAGGGGGACTATGGCTACACCTTC. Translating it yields CASKGDYGYTF.

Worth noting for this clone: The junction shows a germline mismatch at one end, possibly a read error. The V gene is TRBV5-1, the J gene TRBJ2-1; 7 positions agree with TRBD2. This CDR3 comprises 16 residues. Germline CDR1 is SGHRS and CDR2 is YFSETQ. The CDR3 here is CASSLVPAGASHEQFF. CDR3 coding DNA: TGTGCCAGCAGCTTAGTTCCTGCGGGAGCATCGCATGAGCAGTTCTTC.

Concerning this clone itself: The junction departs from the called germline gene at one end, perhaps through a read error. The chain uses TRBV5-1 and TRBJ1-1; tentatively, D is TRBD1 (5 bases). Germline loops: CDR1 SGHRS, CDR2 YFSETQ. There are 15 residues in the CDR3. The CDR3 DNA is TGTGCCAGCAGCCGGGGGGGACCCACCAACACTGAAGCTTTCTTT. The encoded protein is CASSRGGPTNTEAFF. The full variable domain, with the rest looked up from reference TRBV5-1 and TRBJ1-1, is KAGVTQTPRYLIKTRGQQVTLSCSPISGHRSVSWYQQTPGQGLQFLFEYFSETQRNKGNFPGRFSGRQFSNSRSEMNVSTLELGDSALYLCASSRGGPTNTEAFFGQGTRLTVV.

The CDR3 loop reads CARSLIPGYAAFF. In nucleotides, the CDR3 is TGTGCCAGAAGCTTGATCCCGGGTTACGCGGCTTTCTTT. V is TRBV5-3 and J is TRBJ1-1; D is unclear. TRBV5-3 is known as an ORF, though its function is uncertain. Trimming took off 1 base at V and 11 bases at J, with 15 bases between the two ends. This CDR3 spans 13 amino acids.

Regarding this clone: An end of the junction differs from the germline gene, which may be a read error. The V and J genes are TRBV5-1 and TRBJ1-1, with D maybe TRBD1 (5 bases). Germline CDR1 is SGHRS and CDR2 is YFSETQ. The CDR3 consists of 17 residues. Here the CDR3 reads CASTPYASGLVNTEAFF. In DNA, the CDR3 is TGTGCCAGCACCCCCTACGCCTCAGGGCTGGTGAACACTGAAGCTTTCTTT.

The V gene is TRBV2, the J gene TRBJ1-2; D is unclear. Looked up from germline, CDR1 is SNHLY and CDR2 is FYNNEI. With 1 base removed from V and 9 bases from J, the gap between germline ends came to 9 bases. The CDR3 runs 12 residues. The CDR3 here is CASSEGRASYTF. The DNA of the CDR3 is TGTGCCAGCAGTGAAGGGCGGGCAAGCTACACCTTC. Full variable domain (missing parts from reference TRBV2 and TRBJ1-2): EPEVTQTPSHQVTQMGQEVILRCVPISNHLYFYWYRQILGQKVEFLVSFYNNEISEKSEIFDDQFSVERPDGSNFTLKIRSTKLEDSAMYFCASSEGRASYTFGSGTRLTVV.

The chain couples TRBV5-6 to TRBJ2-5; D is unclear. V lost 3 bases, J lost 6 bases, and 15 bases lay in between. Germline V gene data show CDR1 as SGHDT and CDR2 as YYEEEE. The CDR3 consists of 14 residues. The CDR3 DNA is TGTGCCAGCAGCTCACCAACATTCTCCAAGACCCAGTACTTC. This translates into CASSSPTFSKTQYF.

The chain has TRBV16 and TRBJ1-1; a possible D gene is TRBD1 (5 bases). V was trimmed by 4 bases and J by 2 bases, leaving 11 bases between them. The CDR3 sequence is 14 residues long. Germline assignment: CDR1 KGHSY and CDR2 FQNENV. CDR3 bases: TGTGCCAGCAGCCCCGGGGGTACTAACACTGAAGCTTTCTTT. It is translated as CASSPGGTNTEAFF. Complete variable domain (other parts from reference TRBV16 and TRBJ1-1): GEEVAQTPKHLVRGEGQKAKLYCAPIKGHSYVFWYQQVLKNEFKFLISFQNENVFDETGMPKERFSAKCLPNSPCSLEIQATKLEDSAVYFCASSPGGTNTEAFFGQGTRLTVV.

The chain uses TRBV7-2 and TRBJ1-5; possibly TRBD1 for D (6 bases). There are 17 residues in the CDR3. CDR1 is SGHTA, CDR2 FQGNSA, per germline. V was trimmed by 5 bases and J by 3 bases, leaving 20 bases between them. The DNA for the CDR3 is TGTGCCAGCAGCCAATTTGGGGCAGGGGTGGACAATCAGCCCCAGCATTTT. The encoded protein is CASSQFGAGVDNQPQHF.

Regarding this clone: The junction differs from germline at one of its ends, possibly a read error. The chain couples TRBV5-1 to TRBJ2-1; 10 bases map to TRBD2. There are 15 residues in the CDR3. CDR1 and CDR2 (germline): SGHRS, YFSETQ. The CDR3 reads CASSFSGGIYNEQFF. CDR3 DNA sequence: TGTGCCAGCAGCTTTAGCGGGGGGATATACAATGAGCAGTTCTTC.

CDR3 region: CASSFPGGGNNYGYTF. CDR3 DNA: TGTGCCAGCAGTTTTCCGGGGGGCGGGAATAACTATGGCTACACCTTC. The V gene is TRBV28, the J gene TRBJ1-2; a possible D gene is TRBD1 (6 bases). Per germline, CDR1 MDHEN and CDR2 SYDVKM. Trimming removed 3 bases at V and 1 base at J, with 15 bases between. The CDR3 extends over 16 amino acids.

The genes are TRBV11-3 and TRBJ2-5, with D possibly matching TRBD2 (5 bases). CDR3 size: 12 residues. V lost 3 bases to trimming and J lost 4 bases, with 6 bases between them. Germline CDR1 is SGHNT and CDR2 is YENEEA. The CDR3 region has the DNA TGTGCCAGCAGCTTCGGAGGAGAGACCCAGTACTTC. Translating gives CASSFGGETQYF.

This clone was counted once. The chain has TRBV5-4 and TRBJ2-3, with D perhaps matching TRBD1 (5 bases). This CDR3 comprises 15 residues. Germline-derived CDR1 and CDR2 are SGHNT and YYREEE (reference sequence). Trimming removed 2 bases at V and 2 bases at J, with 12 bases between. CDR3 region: CASSFQGRVTDTQYF. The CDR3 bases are TGTGCCAGCAGCTTCCAGGGTAGAGTCACAGATACGCAGTATTTT.

This chain's CDR3 is CASTRFAGSDQPQHF. As DNA, the CDR3 is TGTGCCAGCACCCGCTTCGCGGGGAGCGATCAGCCCCAGCATTTT. The chain joins TRBV27 to TRBJ1-5; the D is unclear. This CDR3 is built from 15 residues. V lost 7 bases and J 5 bases, leaving 18 bases between the germline ends. Per germline, CDR1 MNHEY and CDR2 SMNVEV (reference sequence).

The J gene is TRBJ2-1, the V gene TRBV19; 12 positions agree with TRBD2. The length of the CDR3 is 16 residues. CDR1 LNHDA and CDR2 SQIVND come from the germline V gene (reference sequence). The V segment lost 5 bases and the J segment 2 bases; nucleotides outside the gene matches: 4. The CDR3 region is CASSAGLAGTYNEQFF. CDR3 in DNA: TGTGCCAGTAGTGCTGGACTAGCGGGAACCTACAATGAGCAGTTCTTC.

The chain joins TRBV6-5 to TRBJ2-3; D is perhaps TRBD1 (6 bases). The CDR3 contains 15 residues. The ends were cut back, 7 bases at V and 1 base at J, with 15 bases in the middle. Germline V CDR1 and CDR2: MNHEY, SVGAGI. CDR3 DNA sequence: TGTGCCAGCATAGGGCAGGGGTTCGGCACAGATACGCAGTATTTT. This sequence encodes CASIGQGFGTDTQYF.

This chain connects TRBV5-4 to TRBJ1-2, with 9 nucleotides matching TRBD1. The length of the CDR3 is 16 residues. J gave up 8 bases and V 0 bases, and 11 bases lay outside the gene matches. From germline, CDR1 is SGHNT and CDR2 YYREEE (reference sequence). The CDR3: CASSLVGQGMGSGYTF. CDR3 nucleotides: TGTGCCAGCAGCTTGGTGGGACAGGGCATGGGTTCCGGCTACACCTTC.

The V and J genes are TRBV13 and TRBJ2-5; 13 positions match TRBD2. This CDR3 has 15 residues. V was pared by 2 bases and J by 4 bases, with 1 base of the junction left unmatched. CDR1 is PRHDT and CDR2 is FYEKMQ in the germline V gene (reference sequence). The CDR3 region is CASSLRLAGGETQYF. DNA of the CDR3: TGTGCCAGCAGCTTAAGACTAGCGGGGGGAGAGACCCAGTACTTC.